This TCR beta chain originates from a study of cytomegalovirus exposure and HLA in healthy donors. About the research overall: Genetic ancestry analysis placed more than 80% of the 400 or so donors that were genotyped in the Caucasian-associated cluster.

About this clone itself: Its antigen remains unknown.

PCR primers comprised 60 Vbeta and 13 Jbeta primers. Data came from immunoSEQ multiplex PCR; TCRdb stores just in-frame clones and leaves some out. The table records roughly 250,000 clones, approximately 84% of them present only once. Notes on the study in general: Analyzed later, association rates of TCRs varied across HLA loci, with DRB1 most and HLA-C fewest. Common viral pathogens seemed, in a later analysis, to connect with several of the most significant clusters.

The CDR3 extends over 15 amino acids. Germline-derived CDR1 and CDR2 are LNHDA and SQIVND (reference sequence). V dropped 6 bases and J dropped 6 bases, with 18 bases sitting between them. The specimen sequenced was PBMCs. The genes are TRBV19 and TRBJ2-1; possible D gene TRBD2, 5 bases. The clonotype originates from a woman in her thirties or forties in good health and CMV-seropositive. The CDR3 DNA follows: TGTGCCAGTAGAACCGGGATTCGAGGGAGCAATGAGCAGTTCTTC. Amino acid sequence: CASRTGIRGSNEQFF.